This TCR beta chain was profiled in a study of CD8+CD57+ T cells in acquired aplastic anemia. TCR beta VDJ combinations and CDR3 sequences were profiled from genomic DNA. TCRdb reanalysed the reads using MiXCR and keeps one entry per CDR3 protein. This sample has around 180,000 distinct CDR3 sequences, with 50% to 75% found just once. Between the trimmed V and J ends, which lost 2 bases and 6 bases, there was a span of 8 bases. Per germline, CDR1 SEHNR and CDR2 FQNEAQ (reference sequence). The CDR3 loop spans 12 amino acids. A few counts support this clonotype. This sequence originates from a human donor with severe aplastic anemia or a healthy control (not recorded which). The chain uses TRBV7-9 and TRBJ2-7; possibly TRBD2 for D (5 bases). Sequences were obtained from sorted CD4+, CD8+, or CD8+CD57+ T cells (not recorded which) from PBMCs. CDR3 sequence: CASSLNGVEQYF. In DNA form, the CDR3 reads TGTGCCAGCAGCTTAAACGGGGTCGAGCAGTACTTC.